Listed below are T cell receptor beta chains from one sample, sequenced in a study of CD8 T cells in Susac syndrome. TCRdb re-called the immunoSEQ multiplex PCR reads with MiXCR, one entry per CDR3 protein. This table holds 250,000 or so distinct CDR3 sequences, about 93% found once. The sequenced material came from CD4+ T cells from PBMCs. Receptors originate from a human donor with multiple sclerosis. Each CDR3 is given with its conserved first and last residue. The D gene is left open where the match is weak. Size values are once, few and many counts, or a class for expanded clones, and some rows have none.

DNA: TGTGCCAGCAGGGACCGTAGCAGCCAGCCCCAGCATTTT
CDR3: CASRDRSSQPQHF
V: TRBV2
J: TRBJ1-5
D: NA
size: once

DNA: TGCAGCGTTGAATTGACGGAGTATGGCTACACCTTC
CDR3: CSVELTEYGYTF
V: TRBV29-1
J: TRBJ1-2
D: NA
size: NA

DNA: TGTGCCAGTAGTATAGACGTAAGGGCCTCTGAAGCTTTCTTT
CDR3: CASSIDVRASEAFF
V: TRBV19
J: TRBJ1-1
D: NA
size: NA

DNA: TGTGCCAGCAGCCAAGATCGAGGCCTAGTTGGTGATGGGACCCAGTACTTC
CDR3: CASSQDRGLVGDGTQYF
V: TRBV14
J: TRBJ2-5
D: NA
size: NA

DNA: TGTGCCACCAGTGATCCGACCCAGGGACGGGCTAATGAAAAACTGTTTTTT
CDR3: CATSDPTQGRANEKLFF
V: TRBV24-1
J: TRBJ1-4
D: NA
size: NA

DNA: TGTGCCAGCAGCATAGGGGGCAGATTAGAAGAGACCCAGTACTTC
CDR3: CASSIGGRLEETQYF
V: TRBV11-3
J: TRBJ2-5
D: TRBD1
size: NA

DNA: TGTGCCAGCAGCCCCCAAACCGGGACAGGGACCGGGGAGCTGTTTTTT
CDR3: CASSPQTGTGTGELFF
V: TRBV3-1
J: TRBJ2-2
D: TRBD1
size: NA

DNA: TGTGCCAGCAGCCATATCCAGTCGGACACTGAAGCTTTCTTT
CDR3: CASSHIQSDTEAFF
V: TRBV3-1
J: TRBJ1-1
D: NA
size: NA

DNA: TGTGCCACGGTGCACGAAGCTGGGGCCAACGTCCTGACTTTC
CDR3: CATVHEAGANVLTF
V: TRBV10-3
J: TRBJ2-6
D: NA
size: NA

DNA: TGCGCCAGCAGCCAAGATCGGTCAGCTCAAGAGACCCAGTACTTC
CDR3: CASSQDRSAQETQYF
V: TRBV4-1
J: TRBJ2-5
D: NA
size: once

DNA: TGTGCCAGCAGTGCCGGACAGGGTAATAGCGAGCAGTACTTC
CDR3: CASSAGQGNSEQYF
V: TRBV9
J: TRBJ2-7
D: TRBD1
size: NA

DNA: TGTGCCACCAGCAGAGACAGGGGCGGGTACTATAATTCACCCCTCCACTTT
CDR3: CATSRDRGGYYNSPLHF
V: TRBV15
J: TRBJ1-6
D: NA
size: NA

DNA: TGTGCCAGCAGTTACTCGGGGGGCCCTAATTCACCCCTCCACTTT
CDR3: CASSYSGGPNSPLHF
V: TRBV6-6
J: TRBJ1-6
D: NA
size: NA

DNA: TGCGCCAGCAGCCAACGGCCTAATCAGCCCCAGCATTTT
CDR3: CASSQRPNQPQHF
V: TRBV4-1
J: TRBJ1-5
D: NA
size: NA

DNA: TGTGCCTGGAGTAGGACAGGGGCGACAACGAACTCTGGAAACACCATATATTTT
CDR3: CAWSRTGATTNSGNTIYF
V: TRBV30
J: TRBJ1-3
D: TRBD1
size: NA

DNA: TGTGCCATCAGAGCCCGAGGGGGGGGCTCGGAGACCCAGTACTTC
CDR3: CAIRARGGGSETQYF
V: TRBV10-3
J: TRBJ2-5
D: NA
size: NA

DNA: TGCAGCGTTGATTACGACAGGCCGGGGACCCAGTACTTC
CDR3: CSVDYDRPGTQYF
V: TRBV29-1
J: TRBJ2-5
D: NA
size: NA

DNA: TGTGCCAGCAGCCAAGGGTACAGGGAAGAGACCCAGTACTTC
CDR3: CASSQGYREETQYF
V: TRBV3-1
J: TRBJ2-5
D: NA
size: NA

DNA: TGCGCCAGCAGTCAGGTTACTGGGGCCAACGTCCTGACTTTC
CDR3: CASSQVTGANVLTF
V: TRBV4-1
J: TRBJ2-6
D: NA
size: NA

DNA: TGTGCCAGCAGTGAAGGGACTAGCGGGGCCGGCACAGATACGCAGTATTTT
CDR3: CASSEGTSGAGTDTQYF
V: TRBV6-1
J: TRBJ2-3
D: TRBD2
size: NA

DNA: TGTGCCAGCAGCTCGACGGACTATAATGAAAAACTGTTTTTT
CDR3: CASSSTDYNEKLFF
V: TRBV5-4
J: TRBJ1-4
D: NA
size: NA

DNA: TGTGCCAGCAGCCAAGATCGGGTAGCGGGCCTCTACAATGAGCAGTTCTTC
CDR3: CASSQDRVAGLYNEQFF
V: TRBV4-2
J: TRBJ2-1
D: TRBD2
size: NA

DNA: TGCGCCAGCAGTCAATTCTGGATACTTTCAAGGGGAGCATCTACCGGGGAGCTGTTTTTT
CDR3: CASSQFWILSRGASTGELFF
V: TRBV23-1
J: TRBJ2-2
D: NA
size: NA

DNA: TGTGCCAGCAGTTTAGGGACAGGACCTCAAAGGTACTTC
CDR3: CASSLGTGPQRYF
V: TRBV12-3/TRBV12-4
J: TRBJ2-4
D: TRBD1
size: once

DNA: TGTGCCAGCCGTAAAGAAGAGACCCAGTACTTC
CDR3: CASRKEETQYF
V: TRBV12-3/TRBV12-4
J: TRBJ2-5
D: NA
size: NA

DNA: TGTGCCAGCAGAGGGCAGCTCTACGAGCAGTACTTC
CDR3: CASRGQLYEQYF
V: TRBV28
J: TRBJ2-7
D: NA
size: NA

DNA: TGCGCCAGCAGTCAGAGAATGGAGGGAAGGAACACTGAAGCTTTCTTT
CDR3: CASSQRMEGRNTEAFF
V: TRBV23-1
J: TRBJ1-1
D: NA
size: NA

DNA: TGTGCCTGGAGGAATTGGCCTCTGTACAATGAGCAGTTCTTC
CDR3: CAWRNWPLYNEQFF
V: TRBV30
J: TRBJ2-1
D: NA
size: NA

DNA: TGCGCCAGCAGCTTCAACGGACAGGGGAGATTCGGGGAGACCCAGTACTTC
CDR3: CASSFNGQGRFGETQYF
V: TRBV5-1
J: TRBJ2-5
D: TRBD1
size: NA

DNA: TGTGCCAGCAGCTTGATTGGCAGGGAGGAAAAACTGTTTTTT
CDR3: CASSLIGREEKLFF
V: TRBV5-6
J: TRBJ1-4
D: NA
size: NA

DNA: TGTGCCAGCAGCTTAGCCTGGGGTGAAAAACTGTTTTTT
CDR3: CASSLAWGEKLFF
V: TRBV7-2
J: TRBJ1-4
D: NA
size: NA

DNA: TGTGCCAGCAGCATTGCGGGCGGGACTAGCAATTCACCCCTCCACTTT
CDR3: CASSIAGGTSNSPLHF
V: TRBV5-6
J: TRBJ1-6
D: NA
size: NA

DNA: TGTGCCAGCAGTGAATTTGGCCCTTTGGGGGCCGGGGAGCTGTTTTTT
CDR3: CASSEFGPLGAGELFF
V: TRBV25-1
J: TRBJ2-2
D: NA
size: NA

DNA: TGTGCCAGCAGCGTAGCAGGGACAGGCCACAACACCGGGGAGCTGTTTTTT
CDR3: CASSVAGTGHNTGELFF
V: TRBV9
J: TRBJ2-2
D: TRBD1
size: NA

DNA: TGTGCCAGCCTCGGACTAGCGCCAGATACGCAGTATTTT
CDR3: CASLGLAPDTQYF
V: TRBV2
J: TRBJ2-3
D: TRBD2
size: few

DNA: TGTGCCCTAAGCTCCGGGGATGAGCAGTTCTTC
CDR3: CALSSGDEQFF
V: TRBV2
J: TRBJ2-1
D: NA
size: once

DNA: TGTGCCATCAGGGGGACAGAAGAAAAACTGTTTTTT
CDR3: CAIRGTEEKLFF
V: TRBV10-3
J: TRBJ1-4
D: TRBD1
size: NA